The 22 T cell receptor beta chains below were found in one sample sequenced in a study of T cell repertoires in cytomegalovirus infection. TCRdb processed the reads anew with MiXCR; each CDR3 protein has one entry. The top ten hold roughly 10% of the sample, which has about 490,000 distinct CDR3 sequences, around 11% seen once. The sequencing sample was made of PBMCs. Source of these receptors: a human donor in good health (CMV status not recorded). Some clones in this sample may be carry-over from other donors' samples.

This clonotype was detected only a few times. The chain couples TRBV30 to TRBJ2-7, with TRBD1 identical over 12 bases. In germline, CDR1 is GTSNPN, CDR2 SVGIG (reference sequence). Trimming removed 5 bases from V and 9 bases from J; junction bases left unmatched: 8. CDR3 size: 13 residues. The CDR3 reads CAWVRDRGLVQYF. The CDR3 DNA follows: TGTGCCTGGGTCCGGGACAGGGGGCTGGTGCAGTACTTC.

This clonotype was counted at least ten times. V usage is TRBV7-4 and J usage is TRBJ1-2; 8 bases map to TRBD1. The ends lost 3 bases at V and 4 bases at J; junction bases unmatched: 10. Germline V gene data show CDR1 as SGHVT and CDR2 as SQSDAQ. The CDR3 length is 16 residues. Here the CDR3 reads CASSFPPGGIGYGYTF. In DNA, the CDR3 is TGTGCCAGCAGCTTTCCCCCAGGGGGCATCGGCTATGGCTACACCTTC.

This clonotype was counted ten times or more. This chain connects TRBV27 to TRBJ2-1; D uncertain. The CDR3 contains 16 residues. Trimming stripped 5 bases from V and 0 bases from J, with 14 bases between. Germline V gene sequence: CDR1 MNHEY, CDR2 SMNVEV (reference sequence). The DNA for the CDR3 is TGTGCCAGCAGTATAATATCCGGTATCTCCTACAATGAGCAGTTCTTC. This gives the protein CASSIISGISYNEQFF.

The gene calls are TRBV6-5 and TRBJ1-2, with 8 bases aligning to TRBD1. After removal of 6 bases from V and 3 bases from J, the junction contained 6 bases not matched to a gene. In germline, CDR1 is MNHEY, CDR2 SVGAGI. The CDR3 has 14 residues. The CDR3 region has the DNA TGTGCCAGCAGCTACGGGACAGGTTACTATGGCTACACCTTC. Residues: CASSYGTGYYGYTF.

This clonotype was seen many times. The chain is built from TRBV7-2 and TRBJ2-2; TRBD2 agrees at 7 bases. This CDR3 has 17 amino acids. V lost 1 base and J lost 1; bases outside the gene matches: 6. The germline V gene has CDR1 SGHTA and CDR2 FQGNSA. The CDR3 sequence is CASSLVRSGGNTGELFF. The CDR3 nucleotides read TGTGCCAGCAGCTTAGTTAGGTCGGGGGGGAACACCGGGGAGCTGTTTTTT.

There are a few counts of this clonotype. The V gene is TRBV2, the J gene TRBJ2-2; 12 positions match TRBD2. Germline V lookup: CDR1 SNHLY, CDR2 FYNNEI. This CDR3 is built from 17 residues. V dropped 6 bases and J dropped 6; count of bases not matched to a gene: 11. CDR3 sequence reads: CASRPTSGRPSSGELFF. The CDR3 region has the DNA TGTGCCAGCAGACCCACTAGCGGGAGGCCCTCATCCGGGGAGCTGTTTTTT.

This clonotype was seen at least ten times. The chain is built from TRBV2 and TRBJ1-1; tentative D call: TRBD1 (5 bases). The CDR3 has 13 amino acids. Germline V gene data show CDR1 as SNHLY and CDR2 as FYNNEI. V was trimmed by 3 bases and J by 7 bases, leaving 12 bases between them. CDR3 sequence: CASSEGLGVEAFF. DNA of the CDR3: TGTGCCAGCAGTGAGGGACTGGGGGTTGAAGCTTTCTTT. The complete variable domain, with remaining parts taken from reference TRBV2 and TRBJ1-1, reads EPEVTQTPSHQVTQMGQEVILRCVPISNHLYFYWYRQILGQKVEFLVSFYNNEISEKSEIFDDQFSVERPDGSNFTLKIRSTKLEDSAMYFCASSEGLGVEAFFGQGTRLTVV.

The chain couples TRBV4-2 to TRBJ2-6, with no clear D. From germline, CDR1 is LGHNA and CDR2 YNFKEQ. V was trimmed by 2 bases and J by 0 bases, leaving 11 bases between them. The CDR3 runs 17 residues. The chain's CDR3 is CASSQIRAGSGANVLTF. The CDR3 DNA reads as TGTGCCAGCAGCCAAATAAGGGCTGGCTCTGGGGCCAACGTCCTGACTTTC.

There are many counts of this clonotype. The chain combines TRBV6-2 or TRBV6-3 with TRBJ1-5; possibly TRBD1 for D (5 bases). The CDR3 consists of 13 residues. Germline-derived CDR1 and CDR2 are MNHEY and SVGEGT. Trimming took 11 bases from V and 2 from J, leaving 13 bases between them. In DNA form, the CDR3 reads TGTGCCGCTGGCAGGGATGGCAATCAGCCCCAGCATTTT. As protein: CAAGRDGNQPQHF.

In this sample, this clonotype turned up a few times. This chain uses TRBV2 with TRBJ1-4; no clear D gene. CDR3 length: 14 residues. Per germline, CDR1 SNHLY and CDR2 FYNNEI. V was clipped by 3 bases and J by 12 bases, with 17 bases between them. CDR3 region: CASSESRRIGELFF. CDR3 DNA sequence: TGTGCCAGCAGTGAGTCGCGTAGGATTGGGGAACTGTTTTTT.

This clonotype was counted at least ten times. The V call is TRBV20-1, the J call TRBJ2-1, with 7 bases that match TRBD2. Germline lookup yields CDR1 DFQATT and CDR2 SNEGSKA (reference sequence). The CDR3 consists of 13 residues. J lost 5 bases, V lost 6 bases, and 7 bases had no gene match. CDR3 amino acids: CSAGREPNNEQFF. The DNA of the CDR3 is TGCAGTGCGGGGCGGGAGCCAAACAATGAGCAGTTCTTC.

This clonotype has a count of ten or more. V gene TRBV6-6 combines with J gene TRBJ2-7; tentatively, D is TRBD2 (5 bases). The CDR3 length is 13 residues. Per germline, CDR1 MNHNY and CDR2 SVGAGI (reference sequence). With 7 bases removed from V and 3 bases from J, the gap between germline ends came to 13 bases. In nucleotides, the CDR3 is TGTGCCAGCAAATTTCCCCGGGACTACGAGCAGTACTTC. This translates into CASKFPRDYEQYF.

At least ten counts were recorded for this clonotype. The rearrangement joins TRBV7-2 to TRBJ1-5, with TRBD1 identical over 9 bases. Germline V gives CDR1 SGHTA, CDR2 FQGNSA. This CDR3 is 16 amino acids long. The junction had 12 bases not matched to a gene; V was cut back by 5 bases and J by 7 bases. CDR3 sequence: CASSPGQGNPKQPQHF. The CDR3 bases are TGTGCCAGCAGCCCAGGACAGGGGAATCCAAAACAGCCCCAGCATTTT.

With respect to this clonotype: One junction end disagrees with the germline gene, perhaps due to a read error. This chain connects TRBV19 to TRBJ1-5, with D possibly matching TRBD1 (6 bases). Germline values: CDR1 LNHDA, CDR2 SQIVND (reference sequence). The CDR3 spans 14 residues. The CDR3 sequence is CASRGLAVNQPQHF. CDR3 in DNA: TGTGCGAGTAGGGGGTTGGCGGTCAATCAGCCCCAGCATTTT.

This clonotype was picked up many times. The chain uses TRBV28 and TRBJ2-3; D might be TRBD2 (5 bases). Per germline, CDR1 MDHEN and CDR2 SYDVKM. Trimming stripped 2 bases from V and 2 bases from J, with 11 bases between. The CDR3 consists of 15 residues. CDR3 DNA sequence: TGTGCCAGCAGTTTAGGGAGAGGGATCACAGATACGCAGTATTTT. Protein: CASSLGRGITDTQYF.

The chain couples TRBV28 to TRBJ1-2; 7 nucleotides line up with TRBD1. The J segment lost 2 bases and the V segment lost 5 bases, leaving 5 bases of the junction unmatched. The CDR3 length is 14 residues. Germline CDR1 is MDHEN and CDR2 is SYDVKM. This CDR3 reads CASSPIQGNYGYTF. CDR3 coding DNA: TGTGCCAGCAGTCCGATACAGGGGAACTATGGCTACACCTTC.

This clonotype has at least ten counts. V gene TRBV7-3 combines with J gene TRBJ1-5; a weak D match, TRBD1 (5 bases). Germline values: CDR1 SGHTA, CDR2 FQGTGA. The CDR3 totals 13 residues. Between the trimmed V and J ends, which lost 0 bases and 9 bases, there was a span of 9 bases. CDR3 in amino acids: CASSLTYGGPQHF. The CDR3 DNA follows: TGTGCCAGCAGCTTAACGTACGGGGGGCCCCAGCATTTT.

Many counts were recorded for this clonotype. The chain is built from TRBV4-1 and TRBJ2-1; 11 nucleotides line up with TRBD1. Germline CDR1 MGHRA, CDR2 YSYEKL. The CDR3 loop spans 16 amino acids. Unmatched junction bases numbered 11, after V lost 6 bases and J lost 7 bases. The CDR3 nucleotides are TGCGCCAGCAGGACCTACGGGACAGGGGGACAAAATGAGCAGTTCTTC. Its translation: CASRTYGTGGQNEQFF.

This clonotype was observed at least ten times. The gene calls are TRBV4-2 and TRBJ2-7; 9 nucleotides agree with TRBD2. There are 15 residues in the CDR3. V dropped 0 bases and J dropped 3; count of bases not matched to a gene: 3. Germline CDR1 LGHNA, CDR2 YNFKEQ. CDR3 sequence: CASSQERTSVYEQYF. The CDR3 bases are TGTGCCAGCAGCCAAGAGCGGACTAGCGTCTACGAGCAGTACTTC.

This CDR3 is CASSQEVGTGYHEQYF. For the CDR3, the DNA is TGTGCCAGCAGCCAAGAAGTTGGGACAGGGTACCACGAGCAGTACTTC. The chain links TRBV4-2 to TRBJ2-7; 9 bases are a match to TRBD1. The germline V gene has CDR1 LGHNA and CDR2 YNFKEQ. This CDR3 is 16 amino acids long. With 0 bases clipped from V and 5 bases from J, the junction kept 8 bases outside the gene matches.

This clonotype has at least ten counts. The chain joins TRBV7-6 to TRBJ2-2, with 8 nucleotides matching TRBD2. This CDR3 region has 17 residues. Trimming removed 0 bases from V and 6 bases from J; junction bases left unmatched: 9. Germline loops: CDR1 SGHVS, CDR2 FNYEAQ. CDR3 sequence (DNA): TGTGCCAGCAGCTTAGCTTCAGGGACTAGGTCGCCCGGGGAGCTGTTTTTT. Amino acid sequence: CASSLASGTRSPGELFF.

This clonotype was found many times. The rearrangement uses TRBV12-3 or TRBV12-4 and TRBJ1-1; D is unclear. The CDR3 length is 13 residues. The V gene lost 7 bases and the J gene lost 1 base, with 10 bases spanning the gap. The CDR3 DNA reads TGTGCCAGCATGCGGATATCGAACACTGAAGCTTTCTTT. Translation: CASMRISNTEAFF.